These 30 T cell receptor beta chains came from one sample sequenced in a study of post-analysis software for immune sequencing data. Study-wide points: There were five TRBV segments more frequent in patients than controls, and TRBV5-6, TRBV5-1 and TRBV20-1 were among them.

These receptors have no known antigen. Each TCR beta cDNA library carried unique molecular identifiers. TCRdb passed the PCR reads through MiXCR, listing each CDR3 protein once. The table includes about 800,000 distinct CDR3 sequences, just under 30% detected once. Material for sequencing was blood. Receptor source: a girl aged 5-17 years with multiple sclerosis.

This clonotype occurred a few times. The chain couples TRBV18 to TRBJ1-2; D is possibly TRBD1 (5 bases). Trimming removed 5 bases from V and 8 bases from J, with 18 bases in between. CDR1 KGHSH and CDR2 LQKENI come from the germline V gene. CDR3 length equals 14 residues. For the CDR3, the DNA is TGTGCCAGCTCAAACCCGGGAGGGGATGGCGGCTACACCTTC. It translates to CASSNPGGDGGYTF.

This clonotype was counted a few times. The chain carries TRBV4-2 and TRBJ2-1; no definite D call. CDR1 is LGHNA and CDR2 is YNFKEQ in the germline V gene. The CDR3 is 12 amino acids. The ends were cut back, 0 bases at V and 10 bases at J, with 7 bases in the middle. CDR3 in amino acids: CASSQDPGEQFF. CDR3 coding DNA: TGTGCCAGCAGCCAAGACCCCGGAGAGCAGTTCTTC.

The rearrangement joins TRBV24-1 to TRBJ2-3; possibly TRBD1 or TRBD2 for D (6 bases each). From germline, CDR1 is KGHDR and CDR2 SFDVKD. The ends were cut back, 5 bases at V and 2 bases at J, with 13 bases in the middle. The CDR3 contains 15 residues. The CDR3 coding sequence is TGTGCCACCAGTGGCGGGACAAGCCCCACAGATACGCAGTATTTT. Translation: CATSGGTSPTDTQYF.

This rearrangement joins TRBV10-3 to TRBJ2-1, with 9 bases matching TRBD2. V trimming: 11 bases; J trimming: 8 bases; junction bases outside the gene matches: 16. From germline, CDR1 is ENHRY and CDR2 SYGVKD. The length of the CDR3 is 15 residues. The CDR3, as DNA: TGTGCCTCCGGGGTAAGGCGGGAGGGCCGAGATGAGCAGTTCTTC. Translating it yields CASGVRREGRDEQFF.

This clonotype was detected only once. The junction and the germline gene differ at one end; a read error may be behind it. The rearrangement links TRBV4-2 to TRBJ2-1; 8 positions match TRBD2. CDR3 size: 16 residues. Germline V gene data show CDR1 as LGHNA and CDR2 as YNFKEQ. The DNA for the CDR3 is TGTGCCTGCAGCCCCGTGACTAGCGAAGGGAGGGATGAGCAGTTCTTC. Translating gives CACSPVTSEGRDEQFF.

The rearrangement links TRBV28 to TRBJ2-7; 11 bases map to TRBD2. V gave up 6 bases and J gave up 2 bases; unmatched junction bases: 6. Germline CDR1 MDHEN, CDR2 SYDVKM. The CDR3 contains 15 residues. The CDR3 sequence: CASRSSGRAPYEQYF. CDR3 DNA: TGTGCCAGCAGAAGTAGCGGGAGGGCCCCCTACGAGCAGTACTTC.

This clonotype turned up a few times. Germline is not matched at one junction end, which may reflect a read error. This chain connects TRBV5-1 to TRBJ1-6; a weak D match, TRBD1 (5 bases). Germline V gene sequence: CDR1 SGHRS, CDR2 YFSETQ. This CDR3 comprises 15 residues. The CDR3 loop reads CASARDPGGNSPLHF. For the CDR3, the DNA is TGCGCCAGCGCTCGCGACCCGGGGGGAAATTCGCCCCTCCACTTT.

This clonotype was found a few times. This rearrangement joins TRBV20-1 to TRBJ2-7, with D perhaps matching TRBD2 (6 bases). The CDR3 contains 13 residues. Trimming removed 1 base from V and 3 bases from J, with 10 bases in between. Germline CDR1 reads DFQATT; CDR2 reads SNEGSKA (reference sequence). The CDR3 nucleotides read TGCAGTGCTAGAGCGGGAGATCACTACGAGCAGTACTTC. It codes for CSARAGDHYEQYF.

This clonotype was seen only a few times. The chain recombines TRBV27 with TRBJ1-2; D is unresolved. The CDR3 loop spans 16 amino acids. Looked up from germline, CDR1 is MNHEY and CDR2 is SMNVEV (reference sequence). Between the trimmed V and J ends, which lost 5 bases and 5 bases, there was a span of 21 bases. The CDR3 DNA follows: TGTGCCAGCAGTCCTAGGGAAGTCCTGAATTCGTATGGCTACACCTTC. Protein: CASSPREVLNSYGYTF.

This clonotype was counted between two and nine times. The chain has TRBV29-1 and TRBJ1-2; D is ambiguous. CDR3 length: 12 amino acids. Germline V gene data show CDR1 as SQVTM and CDR2 as ANQGSEA. Trimming pared 4 bases from V and 3 bases from J, leaving 9 bases between. In DNA, the CDR3 is TGCAGCGTTGCCGCCCGTTACTATGGCTACACCTTC. It yields the protein CSVAARYYGYTF.

The chain has TRBV5-1 and TRBJ2-3, with 13 bases that match TRBD2. V shed 0 bases, J shed 1 base, and the junction held 8 bases outside the gene matches. The CDR3 runs 19 residues. From germline, CDR1 is SGHRS and CDR2 YFSETQ. CDR3 DNA: TGCGCCAGCAGCTTGGGAGGGACTAGCGGGATGGTCGGCACAGATACGCAGTATTTT. Translating it yields CASSLGGTSGMVGTDTQYF.

This chain uses TRBV7-8 with TRBJ2-5; D is possibly TRBD2 (5 bases). Per the germline V gene, CDR1 is SGHVS and CDR2 is FQNEAQ. The V end was cut by 3 bases, the J end by 5 bases, with 10 bases between. The length of the CDR3 is 13 residues. Here the CDR3 reads CASSFDPGETQYF. The CDR3 DNA follows: TGTGCCAGCAGCTTCGATCCGGGGGAGACCCAGTACTTC.

The chain is built from TRBV7-9 and TRBJ1-1, with 9 bases that match TRBD1. J was trimmed by 5 bases and V by 5 bases; bases with no gene match: 12. The CDR3 consists of 16 residues. Germline V gene sequence: CDR1 SEHNR, CDR2 FQNEAQ (reference sequence). The chain's CDR3 is CASSPWTGEVRTEAFF. In DNA form, the CDR3 reads TGTGCCAGCAGCCCTTGGACAGGGGAGGTAAGGACTGAAGCTTTCTTT.

The chain has TRBV5-1 and TRBJ2-3, with 8 bases matching TRBD1. This CDR3 contains 14 residues. The germline CDR1 and CDR2 sequences are SGHRS and YFSETQ. The V gene end was trimmed by 5 bases and the J gene end by 3 bases; junction bases not matched to a gene: 5. The CDR3 spells CASRQGVMTDTQYF. The CDR3 DNA is TGCGCCAGCAGACAGGGGGTTATGACAGATACGCAGTATTTT.

The chain has TRBV20-1 and TRBJ1-4; no reliable D call. V was trimmed by 2 bases and J by 8 bases, leaving 9 bases between them. Per the germline V gene, CDR1 is DFQATT and CDR2 is SNEGSKA (reference sequence). The CDR3 has 12 amino acids. DNA for the CDR3: TGCAGTGCTAGAAGGACGGGGGAAAAACTGTTTTTT. Translated: CSARRTGEKLFF.

A few counts support this clonotype. The chain is built from TRBV20-1 and TRBJ2-5; D unclear. There are 13 residues in the CDR3. CDR1 and CDR2 from the germline V gene are DFQATT and SNEGSKA (reference sequence). V was shortened by 4 bases and J by 1 base, with 10 bases between the two germline ends. CDR3 protein: CSANALIQETQYF. CDR3 coding DNA: TGCAGTGCTAACGCGCTGATCCAAGAGACCCAGTACTTC.

Here the CDR3 DNA reads TGTGCCAGCAGTGACCGCCGGGCTAGCGATACCTCGGGGGAGCAGTTCTTC. Translation: CASSDRRASDTSGEQFF. This chain links TRBV2 with TRBJ2-1; D is perhaps TRBD2 (6 bases). Germline-derived CDR1 and CDR2 are SNHLY and FYNNEI. The CDR3 loop spans 17 amino acids. V lost 3 bases and J lost 10, with 25 bases in between.

This clonotype turned up a few times. This chain uses TRBV27 with TRBJ1-4, with D maybe TRBD1 (5 bases). Deletions cut 3 bases from V and 8 bases from J, with 10 bases between. CDR3 length equals 13 residues. The germline V gene has CDR1 MNHEY and CDR2 SMNVEV (reference sequence). CDR3 nucleotide sequence: TGTGCCAGCAGTTTCAGGGTAGGCGAAAAACTGTTTTTT. Translating gives CASSFRVGEKLFF.

The chain is built from TRBV20-1 and TRBJ2-7, with 8 bases aligning to TRBD1. Germline-derived CDR1 and CDR2 are DFQATT and SNEGSKA (reference sequence). This CDR3 has 14 amino acids. Trimming removed 4 bases from V and 3 bases from J; junction bases left unmatched: 8. The CDR3 DNA follows: TGCAGTGCTACCTGGACAGGGAACCGCTACGAGCAGTACTTC. This encodes CSATWTGNRYEQYF.

This clonotype was picked up many times. This sequence joins TRBV6-6 and TRBJ2-1; 8 nucleotides align to TRBD2. The germline CDR1 and CDR2 sequences are MNHNY and SVGAGI (reference sequence). The V gene end was trimmed by 4 bases and the J gene end by 4 bases; junction bases not matched to a gene: 12. This CDR3 spans 17 amino acids. The CDR3 loop is CASSFSGLAGLYNEQFF. The CDR3 DNA is TGTGCCAGCAGTTTTTCGGGGCTAGCGGGTCTTTACAATGAGCAGTTCTTC.

This clonotype was seen only a few times. The rearrangement uses TRBV7-2 and TRBJ2-3, with no clear D. This CDR3 has 15 residues. Germline loops: CDR1 SGHTA, CDR2 FQGNSA. V gave up 4 bases and J gave up 0 bases, with 11 bases separating them. CDR3 sequence reads: CASSYTSASTDTQYF. For the CDR3, the DNA is TGTGCCAGCAGCTACACTTCTGCTAGCACAGATACGCAGTATTTT.

The sample holds a few counts of this clonotype. V is TRBV24-1 and J is TRBJ2-5, with 10 bases matching TRBD1. CDR3 size: 15 residues. The trim removed 3 bases at V and 5 bases at J, leaving 5 bases unmatched. Germline V gene sequence: CDR1 KGHDR, CDR2 SFDVKD. CDR3 loop: CATSDPRTGGETQYF. CDR3 coding DNA: TGTGCCACCAGTGATCCCCGGACAGGGGGGGAGACCCAGTACTTC.

This clonotype came up a few times. The genes are TRBV7-9 and TRBJ1-2; weak D call: TRBD1 (5 bases). Looked up from germline, CDR1 is SEHNR and CDR2 is FQNEAQ (reference sequence). V was clipped by 1 base and J by 8 bases, with 11 bases between them. The length of the CDR3 is 13 residues. The CDR3 DNA reads as TGTGCCAGCAGCTTAGAAACAGGCCGGGGCTACACCTTC. It yields the protein CASSLETGRGYTF.

This clonotype occurred a few times. V usage is TRBV5-1 and J usage is TRBJ2-6; 12 bases are shared with TRBD1. V lost 4 bases, J lost 0 bases, and 5 bases stayed unmatched. This CDR3 spans 18 amino acids. Looked up from germline, CDR1 is SGHRS and CDR2 is YFSETQ. The CDR3 DNA is TGCGCCAGCAGCCCGGGACAGGGGGCAACCTCTGGGGCCAACGTCCTGACTTTC. Protein: CASSPGQGATSGANVLTF.

V and J are TRBV3-1 and TRBJ1-4, with a tentative D call TRBD1 (6 bases). Trimming cost V 4 bases and J 7 bases, with 13 bases left between them. The CDR3 contains 14 residues. Germline assignment: CDR1 LGHDT and CDR2 YNNKEL (reference sequence). For the CDR3, the DNA is TGTGCCAGCAGCCCCTTGGGGGGCGGTGAAAAACTGTTTTTT. Its translation is CASSPLGGGEKLFF.

V usage is TRBV27 and J usage is TRBJ1-5; the D is unclear. CDR1 is MNHEY, CDR2 SMNVEV, per germline (reference sequence). CDR3 size: 15 residues. V lost 1 base and J 0 bases, leaving 7 bases between the germline ends. CDR3 nucleotide sequence: TGTGCCAGCAGTTTATATCCCTATAGCAATCAGCCCCAGCATTTT. Its protein is CASSLYPYSNQPQHF.

This clonotype was counted between two and nine times. V and J are TRBV7-9 and TRBJ2-4; 7 bases line up with TRBD2. The junction had 12 bases not matched to a gene; V was cut back by 5 bases and J by 8 bases. Germline V gene lookup returns CDR1 SEHNR and CDR2 FQNEAQ (reference sequence). The CDR3 sequence is 15 residues long. In DNA form, the CDR3 reads TGTGCCAGCAGCGAAATGGCGGGGGTCGAGGACATTCAGTACTTC. As protein: CASSEMAGVEDIQYF.

This clonotype was found many times. The V gene is TRBV9, the J gene TRBJ1-2; D remains ambiguous. Trimming cost V 0 bases and J 4 bases, with 16 bases left between them. This CDR3 has 16 amino acids. Germline values: CDR1 SGDLS, CDR2 YYNGEE. In DNA, the CDR3 is TGTGCCAGCAGCGTAGCTTGGCAGCCTCTAGGCTATGGCTACACCTTC. Translated, it gives CASSVAWQPLGYGYTF. The whole variable domain, filled in from reference TRBV9 and TRBJ1-2, reads DSGVTQTPKHLITATGQRVTLRCSPRSGDLSVYWYQQSLDQGLQFLIQYYNGEERAKGNILERFSAQQFPDLHSELNLSSLELGDSALYFCASSVAWQPLGYGYTFGSGTRLTVV.

This clonotype was seen a handful of times. The chain has TRBV24-1 and TRBJ2-5, with D perhaps given as TRBD1 or TRBD2 (6 bases each). CDR3 length: 14 residues. Germline CDR1 KGHDR, CDR2 SFDVKD. The ends were cut back, 0 bases at V and 5 bases at J, with 9 bases in the middle. CDR3: CATSDLRGRETQYF. The DNA of the CDR3 is TGTGCCACCAGTGATTTGAGGGGGAGGGAGACCCAGTACTTC.

The gene calls are TRBV20-1 and TRBJ2-5, with D perhaps TRBD2 (6 bases). V lost 5 bases and J lost 11, with 18 bases in between. This CDR3 is 12 amino acids long. Germline CDR1 and CDR2: DFQATT and SNEGSKA (reference sequence). The CDR3: CSAGGRGWEQYF. CDR3 coding DNA: TGCAGTGCTGGGGGACGGGGGTGGGAGCAGTACTTC.